This T cell receptor beta chain appears in the sequencing data of a study of ipilimumab plus nivolumab after autologous stem cell transplantation. Across the study: Patients received a median of roughly five ipilimumab and 8 nivolumab doses. The DLBCL group included primary refractory and relapsed cases. Points from the study as a whole: Per the authors, repertoire, Treg and microbiota data justify further study.

Ipilimumab, 1 mg/kg, started 14 to 28 days after autologous transplant. Note on this clone: Its specificity is unknown.

TCRdb's copy holds only in-frame clones and misses some; the assay was immunoSEQ multiplex PCR. Here the sample spans 12,000 or so clones, approximately 69% being singletons. The sample consisted of PBMCs, taken in a trial of ipilimumab plus nivolumab as post-transplant consolidation. The sequence was collected from a male donor with diffuse large B-cell lymphoma.

Here the CDR3 DNA reads TGTGCCAGCAGCGGACAGGTGCGGCCTTGGGACACCATATATTTT. This encodes CASSGQVRPWDTIYF. The rearrangement uses TRBV9 and TRBJ1-3, with D possibly being TRBD1 (6 bases). Germline V gene lookup returns CDR1 SGDLS and CDR2 YYNGEE. The CDR3 has 15 amino acids. V was clipped by 3 bases and J by 8 bases, with 18 bases between them.